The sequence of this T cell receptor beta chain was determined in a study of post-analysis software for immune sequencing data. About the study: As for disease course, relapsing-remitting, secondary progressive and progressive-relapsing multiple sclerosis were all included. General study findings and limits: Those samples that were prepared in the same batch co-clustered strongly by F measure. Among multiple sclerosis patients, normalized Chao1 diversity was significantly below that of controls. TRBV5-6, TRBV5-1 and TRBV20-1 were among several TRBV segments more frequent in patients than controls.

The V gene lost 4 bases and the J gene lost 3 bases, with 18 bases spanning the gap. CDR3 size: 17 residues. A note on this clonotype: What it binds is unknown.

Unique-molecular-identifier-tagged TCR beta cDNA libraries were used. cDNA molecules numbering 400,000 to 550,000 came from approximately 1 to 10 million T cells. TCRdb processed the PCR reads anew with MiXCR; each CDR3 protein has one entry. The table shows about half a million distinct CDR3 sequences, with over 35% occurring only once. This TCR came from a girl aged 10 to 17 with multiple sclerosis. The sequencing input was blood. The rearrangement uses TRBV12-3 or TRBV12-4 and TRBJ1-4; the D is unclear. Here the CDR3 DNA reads TGTGCCAGCAGTTCCCCAGGCGGAGGTTTGGCTAATGAAAAACTGTTTTTT. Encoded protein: CASSSPGGGLANEKLFF.